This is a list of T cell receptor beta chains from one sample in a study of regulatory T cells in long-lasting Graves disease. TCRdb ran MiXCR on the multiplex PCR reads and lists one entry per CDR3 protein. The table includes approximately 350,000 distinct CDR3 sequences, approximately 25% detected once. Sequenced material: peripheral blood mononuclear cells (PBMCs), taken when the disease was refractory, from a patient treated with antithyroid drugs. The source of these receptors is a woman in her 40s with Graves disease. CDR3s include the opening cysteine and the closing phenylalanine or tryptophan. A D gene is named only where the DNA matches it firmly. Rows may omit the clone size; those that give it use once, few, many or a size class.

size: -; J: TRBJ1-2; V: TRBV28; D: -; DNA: TGTGCCAGCAAACCTGTAGGGGGGAACTATGGCTACACCTTC; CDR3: CASKPVGGNYGYTF
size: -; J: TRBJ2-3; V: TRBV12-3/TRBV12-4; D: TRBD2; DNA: TGTGCCAGCAGAACTAGCGGGAATTCAGATACGCAGTATTTT; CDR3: CASRTSGNSDTQYF
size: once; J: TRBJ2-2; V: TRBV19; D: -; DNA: TGTGCCAGTAGTGAGGGAGAAACGGGGCCCCTTACCGGGGAGCTGTTTTTT; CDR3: CASSEGETGPLTGELFF
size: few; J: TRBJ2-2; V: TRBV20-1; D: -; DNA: TGCAGTGCGACCGGGAACACCGGGGAGCTGTTTTTT; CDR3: CSATGNTGELFF
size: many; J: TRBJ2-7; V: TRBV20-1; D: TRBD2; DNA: TGCAGTGCTAGAGATCATAGGGCTAGCGGGTTGCACGAGCAGTACTTC; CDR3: CSARDHRASGLHEQYF
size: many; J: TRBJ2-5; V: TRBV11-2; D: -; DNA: TGTGCCAGCAGCATACGCGGGACGAAGCAAGAGACCCAGTACTTC; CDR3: CASSIRGTKQETQYF
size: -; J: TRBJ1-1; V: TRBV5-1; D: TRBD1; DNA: TGCGCCAGCAGCCCCAGACAGGGGAGCACTGAAGCTTTCTTT; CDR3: CASSPRQGSTEAFF
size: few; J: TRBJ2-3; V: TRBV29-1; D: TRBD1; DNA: TGCAGCGTTGGCCGAGGGGGCGGAAGCACAGATACGCAGTATTTT; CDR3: CSVGRGGGSTDTQYF
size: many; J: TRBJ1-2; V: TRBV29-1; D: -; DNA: TGCAGCGTGTCGACAGGAAACTATGGCTACACCTTC; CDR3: CSVSTGNYGYTF
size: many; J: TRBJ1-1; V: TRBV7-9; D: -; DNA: TGTGCCAGCAGCCCCCGTGGGGAGGACACTGAAGCTTTCTTT; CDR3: CASSPRGEDTEAFF
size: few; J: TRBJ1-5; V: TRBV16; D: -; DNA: TGTGCCAGCAGCCAATCACTAGAGGTACAGGGAAATCAGCCCCAGCATTTT; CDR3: CASSQSLEVQGNQPQHF
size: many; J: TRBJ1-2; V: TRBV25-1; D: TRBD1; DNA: TGTGCCAGCAGTGCCCGGGACAGGGTGGGCTATGGCTACACCTTC; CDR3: CASSARDRVGYGYTF
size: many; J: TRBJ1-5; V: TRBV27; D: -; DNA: TGTGCCAGCAGTCCACAGACATATAGCAATCAGCCCCAGCATTTT; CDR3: CASSPQTYSNQPQHF
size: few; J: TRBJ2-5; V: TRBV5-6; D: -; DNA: TGTGCCAGCAGCTTGTACTATGGGCAAGAGACCCAGTACTTC; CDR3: CASSLYYGQETQYF
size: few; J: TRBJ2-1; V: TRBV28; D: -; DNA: TGTGCCAGCAGTTTGGGGCTACCATCGAACAATGAGCAGTTCTTC; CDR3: CASSLGLPSNNEQFF
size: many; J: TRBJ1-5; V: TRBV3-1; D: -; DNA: TGTGCCAGCAGCCAAAACAATCAGCCCCAGCATTTT; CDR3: CASSQNNQPQHF
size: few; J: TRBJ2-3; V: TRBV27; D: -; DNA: TGTGCCAGCAGATTCAGGAGAACAGATACGCAGTATTTT; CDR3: CASRFRRTDTQYF
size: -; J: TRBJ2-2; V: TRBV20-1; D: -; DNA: TGCAGTGCTAGCCCAGGGTTGGACACCGGGGAGCTGTTTTTT; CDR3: CSASPGLDTGELFF